Presented here are 9 T cell receptor beta chains from one specimen sequenced in a study of identical twins. TCRdb called the 5' RACE reads again in MiXCR, with one record for every CDR3 protein. The sample gives 1.5 million or so distinct CDR3 sequences, more than 30% of which show up once; roughly 0.3% is in the top ten. The specimen sequenced was cord blood. The source is a newborn girl in good health.

This clonotype appeared a few times. The V call is TRBV7-9, the J call TRBJ1-2; D ambiguous. V lost 6 bases and J lost 4, with 12 bases in between. This CDR3 has 13 amino acids. From germline, CDR1 is SEHNR and CDR2 FQNEAQ (reference sequence). Written as DNA, the CDR3 is TGTGCCAGCAGTTATAGTGACGGCTATGGCTACACCTTC. It encodes CASSYSDGYGYTF. Filled out from reference TRBV7-9 and TRBJ1-2, the complete variable domain reads DTGVSQNPRHKITKRGQNVTFRCDPISEHNRLYWYRQTLGQGPEFLTYFQNEAQLEKSRLLSDRFSAERPKGSFSTLEIQRTEQGDSAMYLCASSYSDGYGYTFGSGTRLTVV.

The chain couples TRBV3-1 to TRBJ1-1; D is possibly TRBD1 (6 bases). The ends were cut back, 4 bases at V and 2 bases at J, with 11 bases in the middle. CDR3 length: 14 amino acids. The germline V gene has CDR1 LGHDT and CDR2 YNNKEL (reference sequence). The CDR3 sequence is CASSPGVYNTEAFF. CDR3 nucleotide sequence: TGTGCCAGCAGCCCAGGGGTATACAACACTGAAGCTTTCTTT. The full variable domain, with the rest looked up from reference TRBV3-1 and TRBJ1-1, is DTAVSQTPKYLVTQMGNDKSIKCEQNLGHDTMYWYKQDSKKFLKIMFSYNNKELIINETVPNRFSPKSPDKAHLNLHINSLELGDSAVYFCASSPGVYNTEAFFGQGTRLTVV.

This clonotype has a single count. The CDR3 does not end in the conserved phenylalanine or tryptophan, so this is likely a read error. This chain joins TRBV7-2 and TRBJ1-6, with TRBD1 matching over 7 bases. Germline V lookup: CDR1 SGHTA, CDR2 FQGNSA. The CDR3 runs to 19 residues. Unmatched junction bases numbered 9, after V lost 1 base and J lost 0 bases. The CDR3 here is CASSLDRGRLSSYNSPLHV. The CDR3 nucleotides are TGTGCCAGCAGCTTAGACAGGGGAAGATTGAGCTCCTATAATTCACCCCTCCACGTT.

In this sample, this clonotype turned up a few times. The chain couples TRBV13 to TRBJ2-5, with D perhaps TRBD2 (5 bases). The CDR3 is 15 amino acids. From germline, CDR1 is PRHDT and CDR2 FYEKMQ (reference sequence). The V end lost 3 bases, the J end lost 0 bases, and 11 bases lay between the germline ends. CDR3 residues: CASSLGSEYQETQYF. DNA of the CDR3: TGTGCCAGCAGCTTGGGGAGCGAGTACCAAGAGACCCAGTACTTC.

In this sample, this clonotype turned up a few times. The gene calls are TRBV28 and TRBJ1-6, with 8 bases lining up with TRBD1. CDR3 length: 14 residues. J was trimmed by 9 bases and V by 3 bases; bases with no gene match: 4. Germline values: CDR1 MDHEN, CDR2 SYDVKM. CDR3 DNA sequence: TGTGCCAGCAGTTTTCAGGACAGGGTTTCACCCCTCCACTTT. Translated, it gives CASSFQDRVSPLHF.

The rearrangement joins TRBV7-2 to TRBJ2-1; TRBD2 matches at 8 bases. The germline V gene has CDR1 SGHTA and CDR2 FQGNSA. This CDR3 region has 17 residues. The trim removed 3 bases at V and 2 bases at J, leaving 9 bases unmatched. CDR3 sequence: CASSFVPGGITYNEQFF. CDR3 nucleotide sequence: TGTGCCAGCAGCTTCGTCCCGGGAGGGATAACCTACAATGAGCAGTTCTTC.

This clonotype has more than one count but fewer than ten. A much larger clone is a single base away; this may be a read error. Written as DNA, the CDR3 is TGTGCCAGCAGTGACAACCCCTACGAGCAGTACTTC. This codes for CASSDNPYEQYF. The chain carries TRBV6-1 and TRBJ2-7; no firm D call. Looked up from germline, CDR1 is MNHNS and CDR2 is SASEGT. Deletions cut 3 bases from V and 2 bases from J, with 5 bases between. This CDR3 comprises 12 residues.

The chain carries TRBV25-1 and TRBJ2-3; 11 bases agree with TRBD2. The junction had 5 bases not matched to a gene; V was cut back by 1 base and J by 2 bases. The CDR3 sequence is 17 residues long. Germline CDR1 and CDR2: MGHDK and SYGVNS. CDR3 coding DNA: TGTGCCAGCAGTGAATGGGGACTAGCGGATTCCACAGATACGCAGTATTTT. Residues: CASSEWGLADSTDTQYF.

The CDR3 nucleotides read TGTGCCATCAGCGAGGGGGTAAGCTCCTACAATGAGCAGTACTTC. This codes for CAISEGVSSYNEQYF. V gene TRBV10-3 combines with J gene TRBJ2-1; TRBD1 is a possible D gene (6 bases). The J call could be wrong; TRBJ2-7 is a better fit for the DNA end. Per germline, CDR1 ENHRY and CDR2 SYGVKD. This CDR3 is built from 15 residues.